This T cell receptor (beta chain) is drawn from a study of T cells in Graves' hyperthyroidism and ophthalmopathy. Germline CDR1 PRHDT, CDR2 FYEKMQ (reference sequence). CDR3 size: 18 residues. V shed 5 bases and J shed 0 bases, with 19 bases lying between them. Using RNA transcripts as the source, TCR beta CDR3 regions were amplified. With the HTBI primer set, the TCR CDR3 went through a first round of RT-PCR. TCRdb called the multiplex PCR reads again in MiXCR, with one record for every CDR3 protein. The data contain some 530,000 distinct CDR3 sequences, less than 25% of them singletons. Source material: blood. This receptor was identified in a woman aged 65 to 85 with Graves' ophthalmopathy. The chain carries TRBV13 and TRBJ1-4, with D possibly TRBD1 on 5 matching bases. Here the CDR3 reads CASSISGYRTTTNEKLFF. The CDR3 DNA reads TGTGCCAGCAGCATTAGTGGTTACAGGACTACAACTAATGAAAAACTGTTTTTT.